The sequence of this T cell receptor beta chain was determined in a study of blood T cell repertoires in COVID-19. Overall study: Researchers got acute and convalescent COVID-19 samples from the United States, Italy and Spain. In each case, the material was cDNA or gDNA derived from T cells, B-cell-depleted T cells, or PBMCs.

Trimming removed 2 bases at V and 6 bases at J, with 20 bases between. Germline V lookup: CDR1 MDHEN, CDR2 SYDVKM. This CDR3 is built from 17 residues. This clone was observed once. Repertoires were generated with immunoSEQ multiplex PCR, while TCRdb's copy carries only in-frame clones and drops some. In the table there are around 200,000 clones, 85% to 90% of which are singletons. Sequencing was performed on peripheral blood. V usage is TRBV28 and J usage is TRBJ2-1, with D possibly matching TRBD2 (6 bases). The receptor was derived from a man in his forties or fifties with active or convalescent COVID-19. As DNA, the CDR3 is TGTGCCAGCAGTTTAAGGGTCGTGGGCGCCGGGGGCAATGAGCAGTTCTTC. Amino acids: CASSLRVVGAGGNEQFF.